Given below is one T cell receptor beta chain in context. The antigen remains unidentified. Genes and germline come from the mouse. The read ends 1 residue shy of where the CDR3 ends; the end is completed using the germline J gene. This sample was taken from a study of tissue T cells after allogeneic stem cell transplantation. There are 12 residues in the CDR3. After removal of 8 bases from V and 5 bases from J, the junction contained 5 bases not matched to a gene. The germline gives CDR1 GKSSPN, CDR2 SITVG. Notes on the study in general: Within patients, tissue anatomy strongly shaped TCR repertoire composition. Tissue-detected TCR repertoire was only partly captured by blood and spleen T cells.

This table comes from immunoSEQ multiplex PCR, and its TCRdb copy is limited to in-frame clones, with some not included. The profile shows about 8,700 clones, less than 55% of them singletons. Time point reported: mouse harvest day 7 after allogeneic transplant. The graft held 10^6 splenic CD5+ T cells and 10^7 T-cell-depleted bone marrow cells. This mouse GVHD model was MHC-mismatched B6 to BALB/c, profiled day 7 or 14. The sequenced sample was skin. This chain connects TRBV31 to TRBJ2-7; 11 positions match TRBD2. The sequence was obtained from a female BALB/c mouse given C57BL/6 T cells with graft-versus-host disease after an allogeneic hematopoietic cell transplant. This CDR3 is CAAGLGVDEQYF. The CDR3 bases that were read are TGTGCCGCGGGACTGGGGGTAGATGAACAGTAC.